This TCR beta chain derives from a study of blood T cell repertoires in COVID-19. V lost 2 bases and J 5 bases, leaving 17 bases between the germline ends. The CDR3 loop spans 16 amino acids. The germline V gene has CDR1 KGHSH and CDR2 LQKENI. Per the authors' pipeline: Reference gene primer amplification gave estimated nucleated cell counts. Generated by immunoSEQ multiplex PCR, the TCRdb table keeps only in-frame clones and is missing some. The V and J calls and clone size are taken from that table; D and trimming were inferred from the DNA. This table has approximately 88,000 clones, roughly 76% appearing once.

The sample taken for sequencing was peripheral blood. The TCR comes from a woman older than 75 with active or convalescent COVID-19. The V gene is TRBV18, the J gene TRBJ2-3; tentative D call: TRBD1 (5 bases). The CDR3 DNA follows: TGTGCCAGCTCACCAACCAGGGCTAGTAAGGGAGATACGCAGTATTTT. It translates to CASSPTRASKGDTQYF.